Following are 29 T cell receptor beta chains from one sample sequenced in a study of T cell repertoires in cytomegalovirus infection. One entry per CDR3 protein results from TCRdb running MiXCR on the reads. The sample lists some 220,000 distinct CDR3 sequences, about 12% occurring once. The sequencing sample was made of PBMCs. The receptors were gathered from a human donor in good health (CMV status not recorded). Some clones in this sample may be carry-over from other donors' samples.

This clonotype was detected ten times or more. Here the CDR3 reads CASSSRQNQPQHF. The CDR3 DNA reads as TGTGCCAGTAGTTCAAGGCAGAATCAGCCCCAGCATTTT. V and J are TRBV19 and TRBJ1-5; D unresolved. The CDR3 loop spans 13 amino acids. Germline V lookup: CDR1 LNHDA, CDR2 SQIVND (reference sequence). The germline V and J ends were trimmed by 5 bases and 4 bases, with 9 bases remaining between them.

The V and J genes are TRBV12-3 or TRBV12-4 and TRBJ2-2, with a tentative D call TRBD1 (6 bases). The CDR3 runs 13 residues. V was pared by 5 bases and J by 6 bases, with 10 bases between. CDR3 DNA: TGTGCCAGCAGTACAGGGTTTCCCGGGGAGCTGTTTTTT. Translation: CASSTGFPGELFF.

This clonotype showed up just a few times. The rearrangement uses TRBV7-9 and TRBJ1-1; D is undetermined. V gave up 4 bases and J gave up 3 bases, with 9 bases separating them. From germline, CDR1 is SEHNR and CDR2 FQNEAQ (reference sequence). This CDR3 is built from 13 residues. The CDR3 nucleotides are TGTGCCAGCAGCTCGGGGTATTACACTGAAGCTTTCTTT. It is translated as CASSSGYYTEAFF.

This chain links TRBV30 with TRBJ2-1; 7 bases agree with TRBD1. Germline V gene lookup returns CDR1 GTSNPN and CDR2 SVGIG (reference sequence). The V and J ends lost 1 base and 7 bases, in that order; junction bases with no gene match: 1. The CDR3 runs 12 residues. The CDR3 DNA follows: TGTGCCTGGAGTGACAGGGGAAATGAGCAGTTCTTC. Translation: CAWSDRGNEQFF.

This clonotype was seen many times. J is TRBJ1-4 and V is TRBV19; a weak D match, TRBD1 (6 bases). V lost 5 bases and J lost 7, with 20 bases in between. CDR3 length: 16 amino acids. In germline, CDR1 is LNHDA, CDR2 SQIVND (reference sequence). The CDR3 DNA reads as TGTGCCAGTAGTGGATACTTCGGGGGGCAGGTTGAAAAACTGTTTTTT. It translates to CASSGYFGGQVEKLFF.

This clonotype occurred many times. DNA of the CDR3: TGTGCCAGCACCCACTCCTACGAGCAGTACTTC. Protein: CASTHSYEQYF. This rearrangement joins TRBV6-2 or TRBV6-3 to TRBJ2-7; D is ambiguous. V was cut by 7 bases and J by 0 bases, with 4 bases left in between. This CDR3 is 11 amino acids long. Germline V gives CDR1 MNHEY, CDR2 SVGEGT.

This clonotype has at least ten counts. The rearrangement links TRBV19 to TRBJ2-6; no firm D call. CDR3 length: 16 amino acids. V was cut by 1 base and J by 1 base, with 8 bases left in between. Germline CDR1 reads LNHDA; CDR2 reads SQIVND (reference sequence). The CDR3 here is CASSIVGDSGANVLTF. In DNA form, the CDR3 reads TGTGCCAGTAGTATAGTAGGCGATTCTGGGGCCAACGTCCTGACTTTC.

This clonotype was seen more than once but under ten times. The chain carries TRBV5-6 and TRBJ1-1, with 8 bases aligning to TRBD1. The CDR3 is 15 amino acids. With V trimmed by 5 bases and J by 7 bases, 13 bases remained unmatched. Germline assignment: CDR1 SGHDT and CDR2 YYEEEE. CDR3 sequence: CASRAGTGPYLEAFF. CDR3 nucleotide sequence: TGTGCCAGCAGAGCCGGGACAGGTCCCTATCTTGAAGCTTTCTTT.

This clonotype was detected many times. CDR3 DNA: TGTGCCAGCAGACCGAACACGCAAGAGACCCAGTACTTC. Translated, it gives CASRPNTQETQYF. This chain uses TRBV12-3 or TRBV12-4 with TRBJ2-5; D unclear. This CDR3 is 13 amino acids long. V lost 6 bases, J lost 2 bases, and 10 bases lay in between.

This clonotype came up many times. This chain uses TRBV7-2 with TRBJ2-7, with 10 bases aligning to TRBD1. The CDR3 runs to 16 residues. The V and J ends lost 1 base and 2 bases, in that order; junction bases with no gene match: 5. Germline V gene data show CDR1 as SGHTA and CDR2 as FQGNSA. The CDR3 DNA follows: TGTGCCAGCAGCTTAGGAGGAGGGACAGGGGCCTACGAGCAGTACTTC. This sequence encodes CASSLGGGTGAYEQYF.

This clonotype appeared a few times. The chain carries TRBV5-1 and TRBJ2-3, with 7 bases matching TRBD1. The CDR3 runs to 18 residues. The ends lost 3 bases at V and 2 bases at J; junction bases unmatched: 15. Germline CDR1 reads SGHRS; CDR2 reads YFSETQ. The CDR3 coding sequence is TGCGCCAGCAGCTGGGGACAGCGCCGGAGAGGGGACACAGATACGCAGTATTTT. Residues: CASSWGQRRRGDTDTQYF. Variable domain in full (rest from reference TRBV5-1 and TRBJ2-3): KAGVTQTPRYLIKTRGQQVTLSCSPISGHRSVSWYQQTPGQGLQFLFEYFSETQRNKGNFPGRFSGRQFSNSRSEMNVSTLELGDSALYLCASSWGQRRRGDTDTQYFGPGTRLTVL.

The chain joins TRBV5-4 to TRBJ2-2; 15 bases are shared with TRBD2. J lost 1 base, V lost 4 bases, and 2 bases had no gene match. CDR1 SGHNT and CDR2 YYREEE come from the germline V gene (reference sequence). The CDR3 is 17 residues long. As DNA, the CDR3 is TGTGCCAGCAGCCCGGGACTAGCGGGGGGGAACACCGGGGAGCTGTTTTTT. Translated, it gives CASSPGLAGGNTGELFF.

The J gene is TRBJ2-1, the V gene TRBV29-1; D ambiguous. V was shortened by 3 bases and J by 9 bases, with 9 bases between the two germline ends. Germline V gene sequence: CDR1 SQVTM, CDR2 ANQGSEA. The CDR3 runs to 11 residues. The DNA for the CDR3 is TGCAGCGTTGAGGGCGTGGGTGAGCAGTTCTTC. Translation: CSVEGVGEQFF.

The chain recombines TRBV7-8 with TRBJ1-1, with D hard to call. CDR3 length: 13 amino acids. CDR1 and CDR2 from the germline V gene are SGHVS and FQNEAQ. Trimming stripped 2 bases from V and 4 bases from J, with 8 bases between. The CDR3 loop reads CASSLSSSTEAFF. For the CDR3, the DNA is TGTGCCAGCAGCTTATCGTCCAGCACTGAAGCTTTCTTT.

The chain couples TRBV5-1 to TRBJ1-2, with a weak D call TRBD1 (6 bases). CDR3 length: 14 residues. Germline V gene lookup returns CDR1 SGHRS and CDR2 YFSETQ. The V and J ends lost 5 bases and 2 bases respectively, with 13 bases between them. The CDR3: CASSSGGGNYGYTF. In DNA form, the CDR3 reads TGCGCCAGCAGTTCGGGGGGCGGGAACTATGGCTACACCTTC.

This clonotype has ten or more counts. The rearrangement joins TRBV29-1 to TRBJ1-1; D possibly corresponds to TRBD1 (6 bases). The germline V gene encodes CDR1 SQVTM and CDR2 ANQGSEA. V was pared by 5 bases and J by 1 base, with 11 bases between. The CDR3 sequence is 13 residues long. CDR3 in amino acids: CSVLSGANTEAFF. CDR3 coding DNA: TGCAGCGTTCTATCGGGGGCGAACACTGAAGCTTTCTTT.

At least ten counts were recorded for this clonotype. The chain joins TRBV7-2 to TRBJ1-3, with D perhaps TRBD1 (5 bases). V was clipped by 7 bases and J by 1 base, with 23 bases between them. Germline CDR1 SGHTA, CDR2 FQGNSA. CDR3 length: 18 residues. The CDR3 region is CASTPGRLGVGSGNTIYF. CDR3 in DNA: TGTGCCAGCACCCCTGGGAGATTAGGGGTAGGATCTGGAAACACCATATATTTT.

This clonotype was seen ten or more times. The chain is built from TRBV5-1 and TRBJ1-4; D unresolved. Trimming cost V 0 bases and J 3 bases, with 6 bases left between them. Germline V CDR1 and CDR2: SGHRS, YFSETQ. CDR3 length: 14 amino acids. This CDR3 reads CASSLVGPNEKLFF. The DNA of the CDR3 is TGCGCCAGCAGCTTGGTAGGGCCTAATGAAAAACTGTTTTTT.

The sample holds many counts of this clonotype. The V and J genes are TRBV7-2 and TRBJ2-7; no firm D call. The V gene's germline CDR1 is SGHTA and CDR2 FQGNSA. The CDR3 has 13 residues. The ends were cut back, 1 base at V and 4 bases at J, with 8 bases in the middle. CDR3 residues: CASSLEEFYEQYF. DNA of the CDR3: TGTGCCAGCAGCTTAGAAGAGTTTTACGAGCAGTACTTC.

This clonotype was counted only a few times. This chain uses TRBV11-2 with TRBJ2-1; the match to TRBD1 covers 8 bases. The junction had 4 bases not matched to a gene; V was cut back by 1 base and J by 5 bases. Germline V CDR1 and CDR2: SGHAT, FQNNGV. The CDR3 length is 15 residues. The CDR3 DNA follows: TGTGCCAGCAGCTTAGCAGGGGGCGAGCACAATGAGCAGTTCTTC. Translated, it gives CASSLAGGEHNEQFF.

Notes on this clonotype: Just one base apart from a much larger clone, this may be a read error. The J gene is TRBJ2-7, the V gene TRBV28; D unresolved. This CDR3 comprises 9 residues. Germline V gene data show CDR1 as MDHEN and CDR2 as SYDVKM. Trimming took off 7 bases at V and 9 bases at J, with 7 bases between the two ends. The CDR3 region is CASKWVQYF. The CDR3, as DNA: TGTGCCAGCAAATGGGTGCAGTACTTC.

The chain has TRBV5-1 and TRBJ2-3; TRBD2 agrees at 9 bases. Trimming took 2 bases from V and 5 from J; bases not matched to a gene: 6. The germline CDR1 and CDR2 sequences are SGHRS and YFSETQ. CDR3 size: 15 residues. CDR3 loop: CASSLGGRAGDTQYF. The CDR3 region has the DNA TGCGCCAGCAGCTTAGGCGGGAGGGCCGGAGATACGCAGTATTTT.

This clonotype was detected ten times or more. This chain links TRBV7-9 with TRBJ1-2; unclear D gene. The CDR3 runs to 15 residues. Germline-derived CDR1 and CDR2 are SEHNR and FQNEAQ (reference sequence). Trimming shortened V by 2 bases and J by 8 bases, and 18 bases separated the two germline ends. Written as DNA, the CDR3 is TGTGCCAGCAGCTTATCGCGGTCGGTCGCCGGCGGCTACACCTTC. This encodes CASSLSRSVAGGYTF.

This sequence joins TRBV3-1 and TRBJ1-5; no clear D gene. Trimming stripped 0 bases from V and 6 bases from J, with 6 bases between. Germline-derived CDR1 and CDR2 are LGHDT and YNNKEL (reference sequence). CDR3 length: 13 amino acids. CDR3 in DNA: TGTGCCAGCAGCCAAGATGTAAGTCAGCCCCAGCATTTT. Translation gives CASSQDVSQPQHF. Combining the CDR3 with reference TRBV3-1 and TRBJ1-5 gives the whole variable domain DTAVSQTPKYLVTQMGNDKSIKCEQNLGHDTMYWYKQDSKKFLKIMFSYNNKELIINETVPNRFSPKSPDKAHLNLHINSLELGDSAVYFCASSQDVSQPQHFGDGTRLSIL.

The V and J genes are TRBV12-3 or TRBV12-4 and TRBJ2-3, with D maybe TRBD2 (6 bases). CDR3 length equals 12 residues. V lost 4 bases and J 9 bases, leaving 11 bases between the germline ends. In DNA form, the CDR3 reads TGTGCCAGCAGTTCAGGTGGGGGGACGCAGTATTTT. This translates into CASSSGGGTQYF.

This clonotype was recorded many times. The chain recombines TRBV19 with TRBJ2-2; D unresolved. Germline-derived CDR1 and CDR2 are LNHDA and SQIVND (reference sequence). This CDR3 spans 13 amino acids. Trimming took off 3 bases at V and 11 bases at J, with 13 bases between the two ends. CDR3 sequence: CASSMGSFGELFF. As DNA, the CDR3 is TGTGCCAGTAGTATGGGCTCTTTCGGCGAGCTGTTTTTT.

In this sample, this clonotype turned up many times. This chain links TRBV19 with TRBJ2-1; D gene ambiguous. From germline, CDR1 is LNHDA and CDR2 SQIVND (reference sequence). Between the trimmed V and J ends, which lost 1 base and 3 bases, there was a span of 10 bases. The CDR3 has 15 amino acids. CDR3 sequence reads: CASSIVAVNYNEQFF. In DNA, the CDR3 is TGTGCCAGTAGTATAGTCGCAGTCAACTACAATGAGCAGTTCTTC.

This clonotype was counted at least ten times. This chain joins TRBV7-9 and TRBJ2-4, with D possibly TRBD1 on 6 matching bases. Germline V lookup: CDR1 SEHNR, CDR2 FQNEAQ (reference sequence). This CDR3 is built from 12 residues. The V end was cut by 4 bases, the J end by 15 bases, with 16 bases between. The CDR3 bases are TGTGCCAGCAGCTACTCAGACAGGAGCCGGTACTTC. Translating it yields CASSYSDRSRYF.

This clonotype was detected only a few times. The CDR3 DNA reads as TGCAGCGTCGGACTAGCGGGAAACACCGGGGAGCTGTTTTTT. Protein product: CSVGLAGNTGELFF. This sequence joins TRBV29-1 and TRBJ2-2, with 12 bases matching TRBD2. This CDR3 has 14 residues. CDR1 is SQVTM, CDR2 ANQGSEA, per germline. V was clipped by 6 bases and J by 2 bases; unmatched bases: 1.